The clone carrying this TCR beta chain was observed a handful of times. Categorization into cohorts depended on clinical history that participants reported. Donors of Cohort 3 who recovered were those that had two negative PCRs, clearance, or symptom resolution. Repertoires were generated with immunoSEQ multiplex PCR, while TCRdb's copy carries only in-frame clones and drops some. Here the sample spans about half a million clones, around nine tenths being singletons. This sample stems from a study of blood T cell repertoires in COVID-19. In the study overall: The cDNA or gDNA used as material had been derived from T cells, B-cell-depleted T cells, or PBMCs.

This CDR3 is 20 amino acids long. The receptor was derived from a woman in her sixties or seventies who had recovered from COVID-19. The chain carries TRBV21-1 and TRBJ2-3; the table calls TRBD2, which could not be checked here. TRBV21-1 is labeled a pseudogene. Sequencing was done on a sample of PBMCs or T cells enriched from blood (not recorded which). CDR3 region: CASSKGSLVAPPTSTDTQYF. Written as DNA, the CDR3 is TGTGCCAGCAGCAAAGGATCTCTAGTCGCCCCACCAACTAGCACAGATACGCAGTATTTT.